Each of the 7 T cell receptor beta chains below was sequenced from the same sample in a study of blood T cell repertoires in COVID-19. The repertoire was sequenced with immunoSEQ multiplex PCR; TCRdb's copy has only in-frame clones and lacks some. The sample lists 74,000 or so clones; roughly 89% were seen once. Material: peripheral blood. These receptors were obtained from a man aged 50 or older with active COVID-19.

The J gene is TRBJ2-6, the V gene TRBV21-1; the table calls TRBD1, which could not be checked here. TRBV21-1 corresponds to a pseudogene. This CDR3 comprises 19 residues. The CDR3 DNA reads as TGTGCCAGCAGCAAAGCGGTCCCAGGACAGAAATCTGGGGCCAACGTCCTGACTTTC. Its protein is CASSKAVPGQKSGANVLTF.

The rearrangement uses TRBV4-1 and TRBJ2-7, with TRBD2 as a possible D gene (6 bases). From germline, CDR1 is MGHRA and CDR2 YSYEKL. This CDR3 is built from 14 residues. Deletions cut 1 base from V and 7 bases from J, with 14 bases between. The CDR3 DNA reads TGCGCCAGCAGCCAAGGGCTCCGGGACTCAGAGCAGTACTTC. Its protein is CASSQGLRDSEQYF.

The rearrangement joins TRBV12-5 to TRBJ2-5; possibly TRBD1 for D (6 bases). Between the trimmed V and J ends, which lost 3 bases and 0 bases, there was a span of 14 bases. Germline loops: CDR1 LGHNT, CDR2 FRNRAP. This CDR3 spans 16 amino acids. Here the CDR3 reads CASGFLGAVHQETQYF. CDR3 coding DNA: TGTGCTAGTGGTTTTTTGGGGGCGGTCCACCAAGAGACCCAGTACTTC.

The V gene is TRBV5-5, the J gene TRBJ2-2; TRBD2 aligns across 10 bases. J was trimmed by 4 bases and V by 3 bases; bases with no gene match: 12. The CDR3 spans 18 residues. Germline lookup yields CDR1 SGHKS and CDR2 YYEKEE (reference sequence). CDR3 sequence reads: CASSSRPSGGWGTGELFF. DNA for the CDR3: TGTGCCAGCAGCTCGAGGCCTAGCGGGGGCTGGGGCACCGGGGAGCTGTTTTTT.

The genes are TRBV5-1 and TRBJ1-4; the D gene is possibly TRBD1 (6 bases). Looked up from germline, CDR1 is SGHRS and CDR2 is YFSETQ. This CDR3 region has 14 residues. V lost 0 bases, J lost 4 bases, and 7 bases lay in between. The CDR3: CASSLGTDNEKLFF. CDR3 coding DNA: TGCGCCAGCAGCTTGGGGACAGATAATGAAAAACTGTTTTTT.

The chain carries TRBV25-1 and TRBJ1-6; 9 bases match TRBD1. Germline V lookup: CDR1 MGHDK, CDR2 SYGVNS. The CDR3 is 15 residues long. With 5 bases clipped from V and 10 bases from J, the junction kept 9 bases outside the gene matches. CDR3 in DNA: TGTGCCAGCAGTTCAACCGGGACAGGGTACTCACCCCTCCACTTT. Its protein is CASSSTGTGYSPLHF.

This sequence joins TRBV27 and TRBJ2-5, with 7 bases identical to TRBD1. Per the germline V gene, CDR1 is MNHEY and CDR2 is SMNVEV (reference sequence). The length of the CDR3 is 15 residues. V was pared by 6 bases and J by 4 bases, with 11 bases of the junction left unmatched. CDR3 in amino acids: CASSPGMTGIETQYF. The CDR3 DNA is TGTGCCAGCAGCCCAGGGATGACAGGGATAGAGACCCAGTACTTC.